A selection of T cell receptor beta chains follows, all from one sample in a study of blood T cells in healthy people across ages. TCRdb independently ran MiXCR on the 5' RACE reads; one entry per CDR3 protein. The sample contains under 2 million distinct CDR3 sequences, about 31% of which appear only once. The sample consisted of blood. These receptors were collected from a woman in her 30s in good health. The CDR3 runs from the conserved cysteine through the conserved F or W. Fields, in order: D gene, J gene, V gene, clone size, CDR3 length, CDR3 DNA, CDR3 protein. The D gene is left open where the match is weak. Part of the rows lack a size; the others show once, few, many or a class for expanded clones.

>TRBD1|TRBJ1-6|TRBV6-6|many|16
TGTGCCAGCAGTCGGGGACAGGGGGCTCCGCGTTCACCCCTCCACTTT
CASSRGQGAPRSPLHF
>NA|TRBJ2-7|TRBV24-1|NA|17
TGTGCCACCAGTGATGTAAACAGGGTGCGCAACCCCTACGAGCAGTACTTC
CATSDVNRVRNPYEQYF
>TRBD1|TRBJ2-5|TRBV27|NA|14
TGTGCCAGCAGTTCGGACAGGGGTCGGTCGACCCAGTACTTC
CASSSDRGRSTQYF
>TRBD1|TRBJ2-3|TRBV7-9|few|17
TGTGCCAGCAGTTTGCCCACGGGACAGGGAAAAAAGGGGACGCAGTATTTT
CASSLPTGQGKKGTQYF
>NA|TRBJ1-1|TRBV7-9|NA|14
TGTGCCAGCGGCGACCGGACAGAGAACACTGAAGCTTTCTTT
CASGDRTENTEAFF
>NA|TRBJ2-7|TRBV7-2|once|14
TGTGCCAGCAGACCTGGGGGGCCGGTTTACGGGCAGTACTTC
CASRPGGPVYGQYF
>NA|TRBJ1-2|TRBV20-1|many|14
TGCAGTGCTAGTTTGGGGATCACGAACTATGGCTACACCTTC
CSASLGITNYGYTF
>TRBD2|TRBJ2-1|TRBV7-9|NA|15
TGTGCCAGCAGCTTACGACTAGCGGTGGGAGGGGAGCAGTTCTTC
CASSLRLAVGGEQFF
>NA|TRBJ2-3|TRBV5-1|few|14
TGCGCCAGCAGCCCGCGACTAGTTGCAGATACGCAGTATTTT
CASSPRLVADTQYF
>TRBD2|TRBJ2-3|TRBV24-1|NA|17
TGTGCCACCAGTGATTTTGCTGGGACTAGCCAAACAGATACGCAGTATTTT
CATSDFAGTSQTDTQYF
>TRBD2|TRBJ2-7|TRBV6-6|NA|13
TGTGCCAGCACCACTAGCGCCTTGTACGAGCAGTACTTC
CASTTSALYEQYF
>NA|TRBJ1-1|TRBV7-2|many|13
TGTGCCAGCAGCTTAGCTGGAAGGGGGGAAGCTTTCTTT
CASSLAGRGEAFF
>TRBD1|TRBJ1-2|TRBV20-1|NA|15
TGCAGTGCTAGGACGAGGACAGGGAGGAACTATGGCTACACCTTC
CSARTRTGRNYGYTF
>NA|TRBJ1-5|TRBV29-1|NA|13
TGCAGCGTTGCCGGGAACCGAAACCAGCCCCAGCATTTT
CSVAGNRNQPQHF
>NA|TRBJ2-1|TRBV29-1|few|13
TGCAGCGTTGAAACAGATAATTACAATGAGCAGTTCTTC
CSVETDNYNEQFF
>NA|TRBJ2-7|TRBV7-6|few|15
TGTGCCAGCAGCTCCCCAGCCACAGGTAAGGGCGAGCAGTACTTC
CASSSPATGKGEQYF
>NA|TRBJ1-2|TRBV7-9|NA|14
TGTACCAGCGGCCGACCAGGGCCCCTAGAAGGCTACACCTTC
CTSGRPGPLEGYTF
>NA|TRBJ2-7|TRBV4-1|many|13
TGCGCCAGTCGGGACGGTAGCTCCTACGAGCAGTACTTC
CASRDGSSYEQYF
>NA|TRBJ2-3|TRBV28|NA|15
TGTGCCAGCAGTTCAGGGGACTTTAGCGCAGATACGCAGTATTTT
CASSSGDFSADTQYF
>TRBD1|TRBJ1-6|TRBV5-5|NA|15
TGTGCCAGCAGCTCCCGGGACAGATATAATTCACCCCTCCACTTT
CASSSRDRYNSPLHF
>TRBD1|TRBJ2-3|TRBV29-1|NA|13
TGCAGCGTTCGACAGGGAGGCACAGATACGCAGTATTTT
CSVRQGGTDTQYF
>NA|TRBJ2-1|TRBV7-2|NA|15
TGTGCCAGCAGCTTAGCGTTCTCAGAGTACAATGAGCAGTTCTTC
CASSLAFSEYNEQFF
>NA|TRBJ2-3|TRBV24-1|NA|14
TGTGCCACCAGTGACACGACTCCGTCAGATACGCAGTATTTT
CATSDTTPSDTQYF
>NA|TRBJ2-5|TRBV12-3/TRBV12-4|few|16
TGTGCCAGCAGCTCGCACTCGACAGTGTACCAAGAGACCCAGTACTTC
CASSSHSTVYQETQYF
>NA|TRBJ2-5|TRBV5-6|NA|16
TGTGCCAGCAGCCCAAGAAGGGGAGGGGGTCAAGAGACCCAGTACTTC
CASSPRRGGGQETQYF
>TRBD1|TRBJ2-4|TRBV20-1|NA|14
TGCAGTGCTAGAGTTCGACAGGGGGGCTACGGGCAGTACTTC
CSARVRQGGYGQYF
>TRBD1|TRBJ2-7|TRBV28|NA|14
TGTGCCAGCAGACCGGGACAGGGTTTTGGTGAGCAGTACTTC
CASRPGQGFGEQYF
>TRBD2|TRBJ2-1|TRBV4-1|many|14
TGCGCCAGCAACCCGTTACGCGGGGAGGGTGAGCAGTTCTTC
CASNPLRGEGEQFF
>NA|TRBJ1-5|TRBV6-6|NA|17
TGTGCCACCAACACTGGACGGCTGACTCGCAACAATCAGCCCCAGCATTTT
CATNTGRLTRNNQPQHF
>NA|TRBJ2-3|TRBV5-6|NA|13
TGTGCCAGCTGGTTTTGGGGTGGAGATACGCAGTATTTT
CASWFWGGDTQYF
>NA|TRBJ2-1|TRBV6-1|NA|15
TGTGCCAGCAGAGTCGGGGCAGGTGCCTACAATGAGCAGTTCTTC
CASRVGAGAYNEQFF
>TRBD2|TRBJ2-1|TRBV6-1|NA|15
TGTGCCGGCAGGTATCGGCGGGGGGGAAACAATGAGCAGTTCTTC
CAGRYRRGGNNEQFF
>TRBD1|TRBJ2-3|TRBV28|NA|17
TGTGCCAGCAGTTCAGTCACGGGACAGGGGCCCTCCGATACGCAGTATTTT
CASSSVTGQGPSDTQYF
>TRBD1|TRBJ2-1|TRBV20-1|NA|15
TGCAGTGCTAGAGGGTTTGAAGGGGACAGCAATGAGCAGTTCTTC
CSARGFEGDSNEQFF
>NA|TRBJ2-5|TRBV20-1|few|14
TGCAGTGCTGGCGGTTGGGACCGATTTTTTGAGCAGTACTTC
CSAGGWDRFFEQYF
>TRBD2|TRBJ2-4|TRBV20-1|NA|18
TGCAGTGCTAGAGACCGGGGACTAGCGGGAGGGTGGGAAAACATTCAGTACTTC
CSARDRGLAGGWENIQYF
>TRBD2|TRBJ2-1|TRBV10-3|many|15
TGTGCCATCAGTGAGTCGATAGCGGGATACAATGAGCAGTTCTTC
CAISESIAGYNEQFF
>TRBD2|TRBJ2-1|TRBV7-6|NA|17
TGTGCCAGCAGCTTCCGGACTAGCGGGACCCCCTACAATGAGCAGTTCTTC
CASSFRTSGTPYNEQFF
>NA|TRBJ2-7|TRBV7-3|NA|15
TGTGCCAGCAGCTTAAAAATAGCGGTTCTCTACGAGCAGTACTTC
CASSLKIAVLYEQYF
>NA|TRBJ2-2|TRBV5-1|NA|14
TGCGCCAGCAGCCCGGACGTGAACACCGGGGAGCTGTTTTTT
CASSPDVNTGELFF
>NA|TRBJ1-2|TRBV29-1|many|18
TGCAGCGTTGAAGATTCGGGGGGTCCGAGGGGAGGCCCGTATGGCTACACCTTC
CSVEDSGGPRGGPYGYTF
>NA|TRBJ2-5|TRBV27|few|13
TGTGCCAGCAGTTTAGCAGGGTTTAGGACCCAGTACTTC
CASSLAGFRTQYF